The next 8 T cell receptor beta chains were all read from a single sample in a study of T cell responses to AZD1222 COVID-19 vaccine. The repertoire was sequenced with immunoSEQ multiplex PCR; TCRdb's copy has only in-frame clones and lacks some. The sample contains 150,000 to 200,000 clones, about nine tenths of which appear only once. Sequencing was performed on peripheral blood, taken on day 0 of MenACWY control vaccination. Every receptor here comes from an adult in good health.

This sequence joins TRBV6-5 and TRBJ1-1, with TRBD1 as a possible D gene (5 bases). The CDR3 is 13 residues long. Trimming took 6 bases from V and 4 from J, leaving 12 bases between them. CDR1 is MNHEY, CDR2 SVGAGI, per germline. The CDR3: CASSREGRTEAFF. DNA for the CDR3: TGTGCCAGCAGCCGAGAGGGGCGCACTGAAGCTTTCTTT.

The CDR3, as DNA: TGTGCCAGCAGCCCATCTGGTACCAACAATGAGCAGTTCTTC. It specifies CASSPSGTNNEQFF. The rearrangement joins TRBV7-9 to TRBJ2-1; unclear D gene. V was shortened by 5 bases and J by 5 bases, with 13 bases between the two germline ends. Germline loops: CDR1 SEHNR, CDR2 FQNEAQ (reference sequence). CDR3 size: 14 residues.

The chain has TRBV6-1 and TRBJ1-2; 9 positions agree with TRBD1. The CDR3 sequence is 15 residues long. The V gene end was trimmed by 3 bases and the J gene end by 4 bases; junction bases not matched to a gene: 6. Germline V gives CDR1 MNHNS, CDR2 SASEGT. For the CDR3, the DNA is TGTGCCAGCAGTGATAACAGGGGGCCCGGCTATGGCTACACCTTC. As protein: CASSDNRGPGYGYTF.

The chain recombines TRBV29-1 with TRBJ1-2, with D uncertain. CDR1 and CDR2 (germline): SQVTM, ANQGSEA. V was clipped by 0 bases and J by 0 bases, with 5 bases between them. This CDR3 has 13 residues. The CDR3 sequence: CSVEDAANYGYTF. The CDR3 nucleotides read TGCAGCGTTGAAGATGCAGCTAACTATGGCTACACCTTC.

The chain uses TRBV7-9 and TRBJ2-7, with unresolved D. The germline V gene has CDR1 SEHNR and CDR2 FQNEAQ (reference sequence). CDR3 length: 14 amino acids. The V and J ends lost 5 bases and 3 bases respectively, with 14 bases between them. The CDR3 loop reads CASSLRDLNYEQYF. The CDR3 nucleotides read TGTGCCAGCAGCCTCAGAGACCTTAACTACGAGCAGTACTTC.

CDR3 sequence reads: CASSPSPSYNEQFF. CDR3 nucleotides: TGTGCCAGCAGCCCTAGTCCCTCCTACAATGAGCAGTTCTTC. The chain couples TRBV3-1 (or the pseudogene TRBV3-2) to TRBJ2-1; D unresolved. In germline, CDR1 is LGHDT, CDR2 YNNKEL (reference sequence). Trimming left V 4 bases short and J 0 bases short, with 7 bases between. The CDR3 has 14 amino acids.

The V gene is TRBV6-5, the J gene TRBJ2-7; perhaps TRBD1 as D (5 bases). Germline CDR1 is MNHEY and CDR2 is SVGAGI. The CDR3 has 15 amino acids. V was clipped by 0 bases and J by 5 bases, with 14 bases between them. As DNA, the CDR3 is TGTGCCAGCAGTTACTCGGCAGGGCTAGGCGACGAGCAGTACTTC. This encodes CASSYSAGLGDEQYF.

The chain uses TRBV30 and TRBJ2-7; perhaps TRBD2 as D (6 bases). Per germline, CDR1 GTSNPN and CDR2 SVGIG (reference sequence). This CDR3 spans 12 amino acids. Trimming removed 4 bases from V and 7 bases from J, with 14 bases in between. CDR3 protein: CAWTPLGREQYF. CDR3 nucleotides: TGTGCCTGGACTCCCCTTGGGAGGGAGCAGTACTTC.